The sequence of this TCR beta chain was determined in a study of CD8+CD57+ T cells in acquired aplastic anemia. Across the whole study: 3 to 4 ug was the average amount of DNA from sorted CD4+ and CD8+ cells.

Findings and limits, study-wide: The study found no significant CD8+ Simpson's diversity difference between patients and controls. Shared by patients and controls, 25 to 35 CD8+ CDR3s were abundant in patients.

Patients included in sequencing had previously demonstrated CD8+CD57+ cell expansion by flow cytometry. Untreated patients provided the blood samples, with no therapy given before sampling. Both TCR beta VDJ combination and CDR3 sequence profiling were carried out. Genomic DNA was the template for this profiling. From the reads, TCRdb called clonotypes with MiXCR, one entry per CDR3 protein. The sample contains about 470,000 distinct CDR3 sequences, around 30% of which appear only once. In the case of this clonotype: What it recognizes is unknown.

This CDR3 has 15 amino acids. The germline V gene has CDR1 WSHSY and CDR2 SAAADI. V trimming: 7 bases; J trimming: 7 bases; junction bases outside the gene matches: 14. What was sequenced was sorted CD4+, CD8+, or CD8+CD57+ T cells (not recorded which) from PBMCs. The V gene is TRBV10-2, the J gene TRBJ1-1; 8 nucleotides align to TRBD1. The sequence came from a human donor with aplastic anemia. Here the CDR3 DNA reads TGCGCCAGCACTGGCTTCGGACAGGGTAACTTTGAAGCTTTCTTT. This codes for CASTGFGQGNFEAFF.